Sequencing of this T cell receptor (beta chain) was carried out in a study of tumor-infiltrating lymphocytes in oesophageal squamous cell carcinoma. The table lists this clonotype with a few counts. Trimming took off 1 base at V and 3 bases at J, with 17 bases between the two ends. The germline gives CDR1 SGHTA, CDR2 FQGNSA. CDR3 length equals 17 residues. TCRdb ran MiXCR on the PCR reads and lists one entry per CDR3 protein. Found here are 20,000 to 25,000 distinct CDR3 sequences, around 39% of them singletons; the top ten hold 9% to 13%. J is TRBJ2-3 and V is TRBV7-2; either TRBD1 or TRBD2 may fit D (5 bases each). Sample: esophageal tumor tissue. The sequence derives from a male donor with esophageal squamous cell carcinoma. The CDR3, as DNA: TGTGCCAGCAGCTTAGTTTACCCGGGACCCGTGACAGATACGCAGTATTTT. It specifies CASSLVYPGPVTDTQYF.